This T cell receptor beta chain came from a study of cytomegalovirus exposure and HLA in healthy donors. Comments on this clone: What it binds is not known.

V shed 2 bases and J shed 5 bases, with 10 bases lying between them. The CDR3 totals 15 residues. CDR1 and CDR2 from the germline V gene are MNHNS and SASEGT. It was with 60 Vbeta and 13 Jbeta primers that the PCR ran. Produced via immunoSEQ multiplex PCR; TCRdb's table is partial and in-frame only. The repertoire holds a few hundred thousand clones, with roughly 85% as singletons. Study findings and constraints: The authors enumerated some 160 TCR beta chains as linked to cytomegalovirus.

The source of this sequence is a man aged 18 to 30 in good health and CMV-seronegative. Sequencing input: PBMCs. The chain combines TRBV6-1 with TRBJ1-6; D not resolved. CDR3 protein: CASSELGVNNSPLHF. The CDR3 nucleotides read TGTGCCAGCAGTGAATTGGGAGTAAATAATTCACCCCTCCACTTT.